This TCR beta chain stems from a study of blood T cell repertoires in COVID-19. Study-level background: The study drew acute and convalescent COVID-19 samples from the United States, Italy and Spain. The analysed material was cDNA or gDNA that came from T cells, B-cell-depleted T cells, or PBMCs.

In the original analysis: Reference gene primer amplification yielded estimated nucleated cell counts. Measured with immunoSEQ multiplex PCR; TCRdb has only the in-frame clones, and not every one. The DNA gave D and trimming, while V, J and clone size come from that table. The sample carries roughly 200,000 clones, about 85% recorded once. Germline V CDR1 and CDR2: KGHSH, LQKENI. CDR3 length: 20 amino acids. Losses at the gene ends were 0 bases for V and 2 bases for J; bases not matched to a gene: 13. Two negative PCRs, clearance, or symptom resolution characterized the recovered Cohort 3 donors. The sequenced material came from PBMCs or T cells enriched from blood (not recorded which). This clonotype originated in a man aged 40-55 years who had recovered from COVID-19. The J gene is TRBJ2-1, the V gene TRBV18; TRBD1 agrees at 10 bases. The CDR3 protein is CASSPPRGMGQGRAYNEQFF. DNA for the CDR3: TGTGCCAGCTCACCACCGAGAGGGATGGGACAGGGGCGCGCCTACAATGAGCAGTTCTTC.